These T cell receptor beta chains were read from a single sample in a study of T-cell reconstitution after alpha-beta-depleted transplantation in children. TCRdb reprocessed the PCR reads via MiXCR and lists one record per CDR3 protein. The table includes around 250,000 distinct CDR3 sequences, about a quarter detected once. The material was PBMCs, obtained before TCRalphabeta/CD19-depleted stem cell transplant. Receptor source: a girl aged 2-9 years with Fanconi anemia, due to receive a stem cell transplant. Both conserved end residues are part of each CDR3. D genes are given only for firm matches. Only some rows state a clone size, as once, few, many or a class for expanded clones.

j_call | clone_size | d_call | v_call | cdr3_aa | cdr3_nt
TRBJ2-3 | few | TRBD1 | TRBV20-1 | CSAKLTGGDTQYF | TGCAGTGCTAAACTGACAGGGGGAGATACGCAGTATTTT
TRBJ2-7 | NA | NA | TRBV7-4 | CASSYRDRGYEQYF | TGTGCCAGCAGCTACCGGGACCGGGGCTACGAGCAGTACTTC
TRBJ2-7 | few | TRBD1 | TRBV20-1 | CSAEIGTGAYEQYF | TGCAGTGCCGAAATTGGGACAGGGGCCTACGAGCAGTACTTC
TRBJ2-3 | few | NA | TRBV20-1 | CSARAQTSIDTQYF | TGCAGTGCTAGAGCCCAGACTAGTATTGATACGCAGTATTTT
TRBJ2-1 | many | TRBD2 | TRBV29-1 | CSAETRGSSYNEQFF | TGCAGCGCAGAGACGCGGGGGAGCTCCTACAATGAGCAGTTCTTC
TRBJ2-7 | few | NA | TRBV28 | CASSLWRESSYEQYF | TGTGCCAGCAGTTTGTGGCGGGAATCTTCCTACGAGCAGTACTTC
TRBJ1-1 | NA | TRBD1 | TRBV29-1 | CSGIRDRTTEAFF | TGCAGCGGCATCCGGGACAGGACCACTGAAGCTTTCTTT
TRBJ2-3 | NA | NA | TRBV20-1 | CSARRQAADTQYF | TGCAGTGCTAGGAGACAGGCGGCAGATACGCAGTATTTT
TRBJ1-5 | NA | TRBD1 | TRBV7-8 | CASSSGTADQPQHF | TGTGCCAGCAGCTCAGGGACAGCAGATCAGCCCCAGCATTTT
TRBJ2-3 | NA | NA | TRBV11-3 | CASSPGDNPTDTQYF | TGTGCCAGCAGCCCCGGGGACAACCCCACAGATACGCAGTATTTT
TRBJ2-1 | NA | NA | TRBV11-2 | CASSIQGGSYNEQFF | TGTGCCAGCAGCATACAGGGAGGCTCCTACAATGAGCAGTTCTTC
TRBJ2-3 | many | NA | TRBV12-3/TRBV12-4 | CASSPYLSDTQYF | TGTGCCAGCAGTCCCTACCTCTCGGATACGCAGTATTTT
TRBJ2-3 | NA | TRBD2 | TRBV7-2 | CASSSIAGSVADTQYF | TGTGCCAGCAGCTCCATAGCGGGGTCTGTCGCAGATACGCAGTATTTT
TRBJ2-2 | few | NA | TRBV3-1 | CASSLQGGWTGELFF | TGTGCCAGCAGCCTTCAGGGAGGCTGGACCGGGGAGCTGTTTTTT
TRBJ2-1 | many | NA | TRBV29-1 | CSAILVRDWNEQFF | TGCAGCGCTATACTAGTAAGGGATTGGAATGAGCAGTTCTTC
TRBJ1-1 | NA | NA | TRBV29-1 | CSVYRTEEAFF | TGCAGCGTCTACAGAACTGAAGAAGCTTTCTTT
TRBJ1-2 | many | NA | TRBV28 | CASSSPAGTNYGYTF | TGTGCCAGCAGTTCTCCGGCAGGGACTAACTATGGCTACACCTTC
TRBJ2-2 | few | NA | TRBV29-1 | CSVGSTGELFF | TGCAGCGTTGGAAGCACCGGGGAGCTGTTTTTT
TRBJ2-3 | once | NA | TRBV20-1 | CSARLARTDTQYF | TGCAGTGCTAGACTAGCCCGCACAGATACGCAGTATTTT
TRBJ2-5 | few | NA | TRBV5-1 | CASSTGSPQETQYF | TGCGCCAGCAGCACCGGGAGCCCACAAGAGACCCAGTACTTC
TRBJ1-1 | few | NA | TRBV6-1 | CASSDKGLVNTEAFF | TGTGCCAGCAGTGACAAGGGGTTAGTGAACACTGAAGCTTTCTTT
TRBJ2-1 | few | NA | TRBV24-1 | CATSDLPTTGYNEQFF | TGTGCCACCAGTGATTTGCCGACGACAGGCTACAATGAGCAGTTCTTC
TRBJ2-7 | few | TRBD1 | TRBV11-2 | CASRRQGNSYEQYF | TGTGCCAGCAGAAGACAGGGAAACTCCTACGAGCAGTACTTC
TRBJ2-5 | many | NA | TRBV29-1 | CSARRVGETQYF | TGCAGCGCCCGCAGGGTAGGAGAGACCCAGTACTTC
TRBJ2-1 | few | TRBD2 | TRBV6-1 | CASRGLAGSSSYNEQFF | TGTGCCAGCAGAGGACTAGCGGGGTCGAGCTCCTACAATGAGCAGTTCTTC
TRBJ2-7 | many | NA | TRBV7-9 | CASSPIGGREQYF | TGTGCCAGCAGCCCAATCGGAGGGCGCGAGCAGTACTTC
TRBJ2-7 | NA | TRBD1 | TRBV29-1 | CSVEVRAGGRYEQYF | TGCAGCGTTGAAGTAAGGGCAGGGGGCAGGTACGAGCAGTACTTC
TRBJ2-5 | NA | NA | TRBV12-3/TRBV12-4 | CASSPAGNQETQYF | TGTGCCAGCAGTCCCGCCGGGAACCAAGAGACCCAGTACTTC
TRBJ2-1 | NA | TRBD2 | TRBV20-1 | CSARNGRAGNEQFF | TGCAGTGCTAGGAACGGGAGGGCTGGAAATGAGCAGTTCTTC
TRBJ2-3 | NA | NA | TRBV11-2 | CASTLGIEGPDTQYF | TGTGCCAGCACCTTGGGGATAGAGGGACCAGATACGCAGTATTTT
TRBJ2-7 | NA | TRBD1 | TRBV7-6 | CASSAYLDRGIYEQYF | TGTGCCAGCAGCGCATACTTGGACAGGGGAATATACGAGCAGTACTTC
TRBJ2-2 | many | NA | TRBV6-2/TRBV6-3 | CASSFTLGWANTGELFF | TGTGCCAGCAGTTTCACTCTCGGATGGGCGAACACCGGGGAGCTGTTTTTT
TRBJ2-5 | many | NA | TRBV15 | CATSTVMERLQETQYF | TGTGCCACCAGCACCGTCATGGAGCGGTTACAAGAGACCCAGTACTTC
TRBJ2-7 | few | TRBD2 | TRBV5-1 | CASSLRLASYEQYF | TGCGCCAGCAGCCTTCGACTAGCCTCCTACGAGCAGTACTTC
TRBJ2-1 | many | NA | TRBV20-1 | CSTSAGMNYNEQFF | TGCAGTACCTCGGCGGGGATGAACTACAATGAGCAGTTCTTC
TRBJ2-3 | many | NA | TRBV12-3/TRBV12-4 | CASSLSLVSTDTQYF | TGTGCCAGCAGTTTATCCCTAGTGAGCACAGATACGCAGTATTTT
TRBJ2-7 | many | NA | TRBV20-1 | CSASGTYTYEQYF | TGCAGTGCTTCAGGGACTTATACCTACGAGCAGTACTTC
TRBJ2-3 | NA | TRBD2 | TRBV7-3 | CASSFVSGGMSRTDTQYF | TGTGCCAGCAGCTTCGTCAGCGGGGGGATGTCGAGGACAGATACGCAGTATTTT
TRBJ2-7 | NA | NA | TRBV29-1 | CSVDLGHEQYF | TGCAGCGTTGACTTGGGCCACGAGCAGTACTTC
TRBJ2-5 | many | NA | TRBV12-3/TRBV12-4 | CASSFRAVQETQYF | TGTGCCAGCAGTTTCAGGGCGGTTCAAGAGACCCAGTACTTC
TRBJ2-1 | few | TRBD1 | TRBV7-9 | CASSLGKPGQGVDNEQFF | TGTGCCAGCAGCTTAGGAAAACCGGGACAGGGGGTTGACAATGAGCAGTTCTTC
TRBJ2-7 | NA | NA | TRBV6-4 | CASKRVLHYREVVYLNSSYEQYF | TGTGCCAGCAAAAGGGTCCTCCATTACAGGGAGGTCGTATATTTGAACAGCTCCTACGAGCAGTACTTC
TRBJ1-1 | NA | NA | TRBV28 | CASSFRGASEAFF | TGTGCCAGCAGTTTTAGGGGGGCGTCAGAAGCTTTCTTT
TRBJ1-1 | many | NA | TRBV19 | CASSISVNTEAFF | TGTGCCAGTAGTATTAGCGTGAACACTGAAGCTTTCTTT
TRBJ2-2 | NA | NA | TRBV10-2 | CASSETRGAGELFF | TGCGCCAGCAGTGAGACCAGGGGCGCCGGGGAGCTGTTTTTT